The 14 T cell receptor beta chains given below trace back to one sample, sequenced in a study of T cells in tuberculosis. Cells were sorted from thawed PBMC rested overnight and stained with GMM-loaded CD1B tetramer, viability dye and anti-CD3. C32 glucose monomycolate from Rhodococcus equi was loaded onto the CD1B tetramers. Clones were read by immunoSEQ multiplex PCR, and TCRdb kept only the in-frame ones, dropping some. There are 80,000 to 100,000 clones in the sample; approximately 91% occur only once, and 1.5% to 2% lies in the top ten. The sample taken for sequencing was CD1b-GMM tetramer-negative cells sorted from PBMCs. These receptors were collected from an adult woman with latent tuberculosis.

The rearrangement joins TRBV7-9 to TRBJ1-4; possible D gene TRBD1, 6 bases. V gave up 5 bases and J gave up 8 bases, with 12 bases separating them. The CDR3 totals 13 residues. The V gene's germline CDR1 is SEHNR and CDR2 FQNEAQ (reference sequence). CDR3 bases: TGTGCCAGCAGCAGAGGACAGTCAGAAAAACTGTTTTTT. Encoded protein: CASSRGQSEKLFF.

The rearrangement joins TRBV23-1 to TRBJ2-5, with 10 bases fitting TRBD1. TRBV23-1 is placed among ORFs of uncertain function. This CDR3 is built from 16 residues. With V trimmed by 0 bases and J by 4 bases, 5 bases remained unmatched. The DNA of the CDR3 is TGCGCCAGCAGTCAATCCAGGACAGGGGGGAGAGAGACCCAGTACTTC. Residues: CASSQSRTGGRETQYF.

This clone was counted a single time. The gene calls are TRBV19 and TRBJ2-3, with D tentatively TRBD2 (5 bases). Trimming cost V 5 bases and J 7 bases, with 16 bases left between them. Germline V gives CDR1 LNHDA, CDR2 SQIVND (reference sequence). The CDR3 runs to 14 residues. DNA for the CDR3: TGTGCCAGTAGTCTGAGGGCCCTTTTCTATACGCAGTATTTT. Translation: CASSLRALFYTQYF.

This chain joins TRBV27 and TRBJ2-1; 12 bases map to TRBD2. The CDR3 sequence is 18 residues long. Losses at the gene ends were 6 bases for V and 4 bases for J; bases not matched to a gene: 13. Germline V gene lookup returns CDR1 MNHEY and CDR2 SMNVEV (reference sequence). The DNA for the CDR3 is TGTGCCAGCAGGGGTGGGGTACTAGCGGGGGGCCCTTACAATGAGCAGTTCTTC. Translating it yields CASRGGVLAGGPYNEQFF.

The chain joins TRBV7-9 to TRBJ1-1; the D is unclear. Germline lookup yields CDR1 SEHNR and CDR2 FQNEAQ (reference sequence). The CDR3 has 12 residues. V was pared by 1 base and J by 11 bases, with 11 bases between. The CDR3 DNA follows: TGTGCCAGCAGCTTAGGTTCGGTTTGGGCTTTCTTT. It translates to CASSLGSVWAFF.

The V and J genes are TRBV13 and TRBJ2-1; 8 bases fit TRBD2. The germline CDR1 and CDR2 sequences are PRHDT and FYEKMQ (reference sequence). V was clipped by 7 bases and J by 4 bases; unmatched bases: 6. This CDR3 region has 14 residues. The CDR3 DNA follows: TGTGCCAGCACAATCGGGGGGGCTTACAATGAGCAGTTCTTC. This encodes CASTIGGAYNEQFF.

The gene calls are TRBV5-1 and TRBJ2-4; a weak D match, TRBD2 (6 bases). The CDR3 runs 14 residues. In germline, CDR1 is SGHRS, CDR2 YFSETQ. Trimming removed 0 bases at V and 8 bases at J, with 12 bases between. Written as DNA, the CDR3 is TGCGCCAGCAGCTTGGAACCGGGAGCGGACATTCAGTACTTC. Amino acids: CASSLEPGADIQYF.

The chain recombines TRBV6-1 with TRBJ2-2; 7 bases line up with TRBD1. V trimming: 4 bases; J trimming: 4 bases; junction bases outside the gene matches: 0. CDR1 and CDR2 from the germline V gene are MNHNS and SASEGT. The CDR3 loop spans 13 amino acids. The CDR3 DNA reads as TGTGCCAGCAGTGGACAGGGCACCGGGGAGCTGTTTTTT. It encodes CASSGQGTGELFF.

The CDR3 DNA follows: TGTGCCAGCAGCTTGTCCCGGGAGGGGACGAGCGAGCAGTACTTC. It yields the protein CASSLSREGTSEQYF. The chain combines TRBV5-4 with TRBJ2-7; the match to TRBD2 covers 8 bases. This CDR3 contains 15 residues. J gave up 6 bases and V 1 base, and 9 bases lay outside the gene matches. Germline CDR1 reads SGHNT; CDR2 reads YYREEE (reference sequence).

This CDR3 is CASSFSTGKGYGYTF. The CDR3 coding sequence is TGTGCCAGCAGTTTCTCGACAGGGAAAGGTTACGGCTACACCTTC. The chain recombines TRBV28 with TRBJ1-2, with 7 bases fitting TRBD1. The junction had 12 bases not matched to a gene; V was cut back by 3 bases and J by 8 bases. The germline gives CDR1 MDHEN, CDR2 SYDVKM. The CDR3 covers 15 residues.

For the CDR3, the DNA is TGTGCCAGCCGATCCGACAGGGGGCCTGGCTACACCTTC. Translation gives CASRSDRGPGYTF. The rearrangement uses TRBV11-2 and TRBJ1-2; 10 bases map to TRBD1. This CDR3 is built from 13 residues. Trimming removed 8 bases from V and 7 bases from J; junction bases left unmatched: 7. Germline values: CDR1 SGHAT, CDR2 FQNNGV. The variable domain in full, completed from reference TRBV11-2 and TRBJ1-2, reads EAGVAQSPRYKIIEKRQSVAFWCNPISGHATLYWYQQILGQGPKLLIQFQNNGVVDDSQLPKDRFSAERLKGVDSTLKIQPAKLEDSAVYLCASRSDRGPGYTFGSGTRLTVV.

The gene calls are TRBV21-1 and TRBJ2-1; the D call in the table, TRBD2, was not verified against the DNA. TRBV21-1 is shown as a pseudogene. This CDR3 spans 19 amino acids. This chain's CDR3 is CASRAPSFIAGGLYNEQFF. The CDR3 coding sequence is TGTGCCAGCAGAGCCCCAAGTTTCATAGCGGGGGGGCTCTACAATGAGCAGTTCTTC.

There are a few counts of this clone. The gene calls are TRBV19 and TRBJ1-1; possible D gene TRBD1, 6 bases. The germline gives CDR1 LNHDA, CDR2 SQIVND (reference sequence). V was shortened by 5 bases and J by 0 bases, with 7 bases between the two germline ends. The CDR3 totals 13 residues. CDR3 nucleotides: TGTGCCAGTAGTCACAGGGTGAACACTGAAGCTTTCTTT. Translating it yields CASSHRVNTEAFF. Complete variable domain (other parts from reference TRBV19 and TRBJ1-1): DGGITQSPKYLFRKEGQNVTLSCEQNLNHDAMYWYRQDPGQGLRLIYYSQIVNDFQKGDIAEGYSVSREKKESFPLTVTSAQKNPTAFYLCASSHRVNTEAFFGQGTRLTVV.

The rearrangement joins TRBV27 to TRBJ2-7, with 7 bases lining up with TRBD2. Germline V gene data show CDR1 as MNHEY and CDR2 as SMNVEV (reference sequence). This CDR3 contains 16 residues. V lost 3 bases to trimming and J lost 0 bases; unmatched junction nucleotides: 8. The CDR3 DNA follows: TGTGCCAGCAGTTTGCTAACTAGCGCACACTCCTACGAGCAGTACTTC. Its protein product is CASSLLTSAHSYEQYF.